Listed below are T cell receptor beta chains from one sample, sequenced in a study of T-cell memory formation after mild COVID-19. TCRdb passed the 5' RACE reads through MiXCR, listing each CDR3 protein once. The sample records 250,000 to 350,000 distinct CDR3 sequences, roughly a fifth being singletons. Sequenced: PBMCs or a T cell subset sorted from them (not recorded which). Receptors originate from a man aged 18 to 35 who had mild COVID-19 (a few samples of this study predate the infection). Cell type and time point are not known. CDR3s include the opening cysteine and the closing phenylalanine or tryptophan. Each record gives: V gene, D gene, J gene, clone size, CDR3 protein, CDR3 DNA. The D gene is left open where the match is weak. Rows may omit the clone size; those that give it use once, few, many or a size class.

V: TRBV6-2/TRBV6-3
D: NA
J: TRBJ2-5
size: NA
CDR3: CASDSAGLQETQYF
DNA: TGTGCCAGCGATTCCGCGGGGCTCCAAGAGACCCAGTACTTC

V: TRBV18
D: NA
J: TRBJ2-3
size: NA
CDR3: CASSPLPGAAADTQYF
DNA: TGTGCCAGCTCACCTCTACCGGGCGCGGCCGCAGATACGCAGTATTTT

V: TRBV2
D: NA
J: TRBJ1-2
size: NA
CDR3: CASRWTETYGYTF
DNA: TGTGCCAGCAGATGGACGGAAACCTATGGCTACACCTTC

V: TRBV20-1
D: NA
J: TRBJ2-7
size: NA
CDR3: CSARDSSYEQYF
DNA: TGCAGTGCTAGGGACAGCTCCTACGAGCAGTACTTC

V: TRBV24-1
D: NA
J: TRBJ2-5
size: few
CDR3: CATSIGGEETQYF
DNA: TGTGCCACCAGTATCGGCGGCGAGGAGACCCAGTACTTC

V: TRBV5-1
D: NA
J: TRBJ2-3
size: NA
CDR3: CASSQDWVQDTQYF
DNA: TGCGCCAGCAGCCAGGACTGGGTACAAGATACGCAGTATTTT

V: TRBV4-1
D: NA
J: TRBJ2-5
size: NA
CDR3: CASSQDLGLQETQYF
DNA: TGCGCCAGCAGCCAAGATTTGGGACTCCAAGAGACCCAGTACTTC

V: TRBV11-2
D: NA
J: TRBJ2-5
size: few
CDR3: CASSQEWGPSTQYF
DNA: TGTGCCAGCAGCCAGGAGTGGGGTCCTAGCACCCAGTACTTC

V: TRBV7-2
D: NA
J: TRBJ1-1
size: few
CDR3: CASSLEALTNTEAFF
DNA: TGTGCCAGCAGCTTAGAGGCACTTACGAACACTGAAGCTTTCTTT

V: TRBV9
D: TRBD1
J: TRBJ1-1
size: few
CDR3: CASSALGQGGTEAFF
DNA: TGTGCCAGCAGCGCCCTAGGACAGGGAGGCACTGAAGCTTTCTTT

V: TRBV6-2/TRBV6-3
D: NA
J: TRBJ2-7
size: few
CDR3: CASSPDRTRRAYEQYF
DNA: TGTGCCAGCAGTCCTGACAGAACGCGCCGAGCCTACGAGCAGTACTTC

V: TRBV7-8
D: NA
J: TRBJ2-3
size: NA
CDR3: CASSLHRGAGSVGGPRTDTQYF
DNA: TGTGCCAGCAGCTTACATCGTGGAGCAGGGAGCGTCGGGGGCCCCCGCACAGATACGCAGTATTTT

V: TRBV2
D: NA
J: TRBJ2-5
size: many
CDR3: CATQDAGETQYF
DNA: TGTGCCACCCAGGATGCTGGAGAGACCCAGTACTTC

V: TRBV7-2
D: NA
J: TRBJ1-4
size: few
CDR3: CASSHARGNEKLFF
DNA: TGTGCCAGCAGTCACGCTCGGGGGAATGAAAAACTGTTTTTT

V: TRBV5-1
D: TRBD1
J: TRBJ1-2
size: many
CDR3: CASSPQGQIGYGYTF
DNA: TGCGCCAGCAGCCCCCAGGGACAGATTGGCTATGGCTACACCTTC

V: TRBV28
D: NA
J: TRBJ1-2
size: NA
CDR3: CASSLGLRNYGYTF
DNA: TGTGCCAGCAGTTTGGGACTTAGGAACTATGGCTACACCTTC

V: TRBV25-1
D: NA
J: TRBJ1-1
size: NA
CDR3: CASSEGYWVNTEAFF
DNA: TGTGCCAGCAGCGAAGGGTATTGGGTGAACACTGAAGCTTTCTTT

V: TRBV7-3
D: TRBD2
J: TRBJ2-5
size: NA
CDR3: CASSSNTGTTETQYF
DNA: TGTGCCAGCAGCTCAAACACCGGGACTACAGAGACCCAGTACTTC

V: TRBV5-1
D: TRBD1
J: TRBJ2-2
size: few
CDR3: CASSSRTGETGELFF
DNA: TGCGCCAGCAGCTCTCGGACAGGGGAGACCGGGGAGCTGTTTTTT

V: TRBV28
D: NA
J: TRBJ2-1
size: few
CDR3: CASRIGRVMGNEQFF
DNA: TGTGCCAGCCGCATCGGCAGGGTTATGGGCAATGAGCAGTTCTTC

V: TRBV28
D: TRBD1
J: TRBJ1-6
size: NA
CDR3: CASSVTGDGSPLHF
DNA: TGTGCCAGCAGTGTGACAGGGGATGGTTCACCCCTCCACTTT

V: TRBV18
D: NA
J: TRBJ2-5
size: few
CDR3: CASSPYTSATQYF
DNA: TGTGCCAGCTCACCATATACTAGTGCGACCCAGTACTTC

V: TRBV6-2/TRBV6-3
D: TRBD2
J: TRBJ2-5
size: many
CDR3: CASSPWTSGPETQYF
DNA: TGTGCCAGCAGCCCTTGGACTAGCGGACCAGAGACCCAGTACTTC

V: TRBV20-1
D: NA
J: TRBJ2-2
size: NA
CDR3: CSASTDYTGELFF
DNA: TGCAGTGCTTCAACCGACTACACCGGGGAGCTGTTTTTT

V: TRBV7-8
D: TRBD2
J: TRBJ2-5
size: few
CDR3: CASSLRPSGPLETQYF
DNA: TGTGCCAGCAGCTTAAGGCCTAGCGGTCCCCTTGAGACCCAGTACTTC

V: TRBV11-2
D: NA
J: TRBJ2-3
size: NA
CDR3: CASSDPSRGTDTQYF
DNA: TGTGCCAGCAGCGACCCCTCGAGGGGTACAGATACGCAGTATTTT

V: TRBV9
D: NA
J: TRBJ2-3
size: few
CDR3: CASSVGQSSTDTQYF
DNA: TGTGCCAGCAGCGTAGGACAATCCAGCACAGATACGCAGTATTTT

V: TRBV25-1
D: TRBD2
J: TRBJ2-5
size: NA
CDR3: CASSEYILMGGRETQYF
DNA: TGTGCCAGCAGTGAATATATTCTTATGGGGGGGAGAGAGACCCAGTACTTC

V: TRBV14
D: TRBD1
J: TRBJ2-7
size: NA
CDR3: CASSLSRGLYEQYF
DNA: TGTGCCAGCAGCCTGTCCAGGGGGCTTTACGAGCAGTACTTC

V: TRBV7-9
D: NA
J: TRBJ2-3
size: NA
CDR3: CASGGGREYF
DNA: TGTGCCAGCGGAGGGGGTCGAGAGTATTTT

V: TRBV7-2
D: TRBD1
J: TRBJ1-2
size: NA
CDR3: CASSFRQGSGYTF
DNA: TGTGCCAGCAGCTTCCGACAGGGGAGCGGCTACACCTTC

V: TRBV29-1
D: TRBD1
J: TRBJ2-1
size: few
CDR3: CSVGTANEQFF
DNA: TGCAGCGTCGGGACAGCCAATGAGCAGTTCTTC

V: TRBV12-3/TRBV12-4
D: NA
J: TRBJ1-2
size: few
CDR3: CASSHLGGNYGYTF
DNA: TGTGCCAGCAGTCACTTAGGAGGAAACTATGGCTACACCTTC

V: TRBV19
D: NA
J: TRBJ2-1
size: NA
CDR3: CASSLQGNGAYNEQFF
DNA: TGTGCCAGTAGTCTACAGGGAAATGGGGCTTACAATGAGCAGTTCTTC

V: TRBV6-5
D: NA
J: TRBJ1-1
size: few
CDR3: CASSNAGAGYEAFF
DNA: TGTGCCAGCTCCAACGCAGGGGCTGGCTATGAAGCTTTCTTT

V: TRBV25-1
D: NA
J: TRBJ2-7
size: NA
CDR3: CASSAWDMGSYEQYF
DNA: TGTGCCAGCAGTGCTTGGGACATGGGATCCTACGAGCAGTACTTC

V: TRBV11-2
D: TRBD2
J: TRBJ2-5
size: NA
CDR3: CASSLDRLAETQYF
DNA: TGTGCCAGCAGCTTAGATAGACTAGCGGAGACCCAGTACTTC

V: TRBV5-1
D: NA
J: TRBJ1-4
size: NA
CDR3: CASSLAWTTRPKHNEKLFF
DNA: TGCGCCAGCAGCTTGGCTTGGACGACTCGACCTAAGCATAATGAAAAACTGTTTTTT

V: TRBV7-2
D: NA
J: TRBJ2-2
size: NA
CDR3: CASSPPRGHRTGELFF
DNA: TGTGCCAGCAGCCCCCCGAGGGGACACCGCACCGGGGAGCTGTTTTTT

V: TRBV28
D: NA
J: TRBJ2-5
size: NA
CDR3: CASSFSAAVAGTQYF
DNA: TGTGCCAGCAGTTTTTCGGCCGCCGTCGCCGGGACCCAGTACTTC

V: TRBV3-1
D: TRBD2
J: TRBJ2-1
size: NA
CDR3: CASSQGLAPNEQFF
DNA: TGTGCCAGCAGCCAAGGACTAGCGCCCAATGAGCAGTTCTTC

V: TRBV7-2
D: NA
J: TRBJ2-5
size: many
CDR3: CASSYRFGSETQYF
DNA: TGTGCCAGCAGCTACCGATTTGGGTCGGAGACCCAGTACTTC

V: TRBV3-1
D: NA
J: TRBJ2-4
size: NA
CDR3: CASSQTPAKNIQYF
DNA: TGTGCCAGCAGCCAAACACCAGCCAAAAACATTCAGTACTTC

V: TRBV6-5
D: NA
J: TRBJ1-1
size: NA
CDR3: CASSYFGEMNTEAFF
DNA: TGTGCCAGCAGTTACTTCGGGGAGATGAACACTGAAGCTTTCTTT

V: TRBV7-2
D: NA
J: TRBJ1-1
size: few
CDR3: CASSLAIGTYTEAFF
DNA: TGTGCCAGCAGCTTAGCGATAGGGACTTACACTGAAGCTTTCTTT